Below, 21 T cell receptor beta chains from the same sample are listed, as sequenced in a study of shared clonotypes between healthy human individuals. Produced via immunoSEQ multiplex PCR; TCRdb's table is partial and in-frame only. The sample includes around 2,000,000 clones, just over 90% of them seen just once. As defined, naive CD8 cells were CD45RO-negative and positively selected for CCR7, with terminally differentiated effector memory CD45RA+ cells excluded. The specimen sequenced was naive CD8+ T cells from PBMCs. Source of these receptors: a man in his late teens or twenties in good health. Some clones in this sample may be carry-over from other donors' samples.

The rearrangement uses TRBV4-1 and TRBJ1-2, with 7 bases aligning to TRBD1. The germline gives CDR1 MGHRA, CDR2 YSYEKL. J lost 4 bases, V lost 1 base, and 12 bases had no gene match. This CDR3 comprises 17 residues. As DNA, the CDR3 is TGCGCCAGCAGCCAAGCGGGACAGCCCTTTCACCCCTATGGCTACACCTTC. Protein product: CASSQAGQPFHPYGYTF.

The CDR3: CASSSGRRPDTQYF. The CDR3 DNA reads as TGTGCCAGCAGCTCCGGACGGCGTCCAGATACGCAGTATTTT. This sequence joins TRBV13 and TRBJ2-3; D remains unclear. Trimming stripped 4 bases from V and 4 bases from J, with 12 bases between. Germline lookup yields CDR1 PRHDT and CDR2 FYEKMQ (reference sequence). This CDR3 is built from 14 residues.

V and J are TRBV27 and TRBJ2-7, with 8 bases that match TRBD1. CDR3 length: 15 amino acids. In germline, CDR1 is MNHEY, CDR2 SMNVEV (reference sequence). Germline trimming cut 6 bases from V and 0 bases from J; bases unmatched to any gene: 7. The CDR3 nucleotides read TGTGCCAGCAGCCGGGGACAGGAGTTCTCCTACGAGCAGTACTTC. This codes for CASSRGQEFSYEQYF.

The rearrangement uses TRBV15 and TRBJ2-7; 7 bases line up with TRBD2. The CDR3 consists of 17 residues. CDR1 is LNHNV and CDR2 is YYDKDF in the germline V gene (reference sequence). With 0 bases clipped from V and 3 bases from J, the junction kept 11 bases outside the gene matches. CDR3 bases: TGTGCCACCAGCAGAGATACGGGGGGACTGCAGGACTACGAGCAGTACTTC. Encoded protein: CATSRDTGGLQDYEQYF. Filled out from reference TRBV15 and TRBJ2-7, the complete variable domain reads DAMVIQNPRYQVTQFGKPVTLSCSQTLNHNVMYWYQQKSSQAPKLLFHYYDKDFNNEADTPDNFQSRRPNTSFCFLDIRSPGLGDTAMYLCATSRDTGGLQDYEQYFGPGTRLTVT.

The CDR3 here is CASSIGVPGTEAFF. DNA of the CDR3: TGTGCCAGTAGTATAGGGGTCCCCGGCACTGAAGCTTTCTTT. The chain recombines TRBV19 with TRBJ1-1, with D unresolved. The CDR3 loop spans 14 amino acids. The germline V and J ends were trimmed by 1 base and 4 bases, with 10 bases remaining between them. The germline gives CDR1 LNHDA, CDR2 SQIVND (reference sequence).

J is TRBJ1-1 and V is TRBV28; D is unresolved. The CDR3 runs 12 residues. Germline CDR1 reads MDHEN; CDR2 reads SYDVKM. V lost 6 bases, J lost 6 bases, and 11 bases lay in between. CDR3 region: CASRQNLAEAFF. CDR3 DNA sequence: TGTGCCAGCAGACAGAACCTCGCTGAAGCTTTCTTT.

The chain joins TRBV6-5 to TRBJ2-1; 7 nucleotides align to TRBD2. Germline-derived CDR1 and CDR2 are MNHEY and SVGAGI. J gave up 4 bases and V 9 bases, and 9 bases lay outside the gene matches. CDR3 length: 14 residues. The CDR3 coding sequence is TGTGCCAGTCGGCGGGAGTGGGGTTACAATGAGCAGTTCTTC. This sequence encodes CASRREWGYNEQFF.

This clone was recorded only once. V and J are TRBV30 and TRBJ2-1; D gene ambiguous. The V gene lost 2 bases and the J gene lost 0 bases, with 11 bases spanning the gap. Germline V gene sequence: CDR1 GTSNPN, CDR2 SVGIG (reference sequence). There are 15 residues in the CDR3. CDR3 residues: CAWSIGVSSYNEQFF. The CDR3 bases are TGTGCCTGGAGTATTGGCGTAAGCTCCTACAATGAGCAGTTCTTC.

The V call is TRBV27, the J call TRBJ1-4; D unresolved. Germline loops: CDR1 MNHEY, CDR2 SMNVEV (reference sequence). This CDR3 is 15 amino acids long. Trimming stripped 3 bases from V and 7 bases from J, with 15 bases between. In nucleotides, the CDR3 is TGTGCCAGCAGTTTCATAAGGGATTTCGGTGAAAAACTGTTTTTT. Translation gives CASSFIRDFGEKLFF.

To note about this clone: Additional DNA sequences in this sample encode the identical CDR3. The CDR3 loop reads CASSLGDTEAFF. The CDR3, as DNA: TGCGCCAGCAGCCTAGGGGACACTGAAGCTTTCTTT. V is TRBV5-1 and J is TRBJ1-1, with a tentative D call TRBD1 (5 bases). There are 12 residues in the CDR3. The germline V and J ends were trimmed by 4 bases and 3 bases, with 7 bases remaining between them. CDR1 and CDR2 from the germline V gene are SGHRS and YFSETQ.

Comments on this clone: This sample also contains other DNA sequences that code for the same CDR3. The chain combines TRBV25-1 with TRBJ2-5; D might be TRBD2 (5 bases). The CDR3 is made up of 13 amino acids. Between the trimmed V and J ends, which lost 2 bases and 5 bases, there was a span of 9 bases. Per germline, CDR1 MGHDK and CDR2 SYGVNS. CDR3 coding DNA: TGTGCCAGCAGTGAACGAGGGCTGGAGACCCAGTACTTC. It translates to CASSERGLETQYF.

In the case of this clone: This same CDR3 is encoded by further DNA sequences in the sample. J is TRBJ2-7 and V is TRBV6-6; weak D call: TRBD2 (5 bases). The germline V gene encodes CDR1 MNHNY and CDR2 SVGAGI (reference sequence). The germline V and J ends were trimmed by 0 bases and 7 bases, with 7 bases remaining between them. The CDR3 runs 12 residues. CDR3 loop: CASSYSTGEQYF. The CDR3 DNA sequence: TGTGCCAGCAGTTACTCGACGGGAGAGCAGTACTTC.

In its sample, this clone was seen once. The gene calls are TRBV10-3 and TRBJ2-7, with D unclear. V lost 2 bases and J lost 0, with 8 bases in between. Germline V CDR1 and CDR2: ENHRY, SYGVKD. The CDR3 spans 14 residues. The CDR3 sequence: CAISELAISYEQYF. The CDR3 nucleotides read TGTGCCATCAGTGAGCTGGCCATCTCCTACGAGCAGTACTTC.

V gene TRBV6-1 combines with J gene TRBJ1-5; no definite D call. Germline loops: CDR1 MNHNS, CDR2 SASEGT. This CDR3 has 14 residues. V lost 7 bases to trimming and J lost 2 bases, with 12 bases between them. CDR3 in DNA: TGTGCCAGCATGCCAGAGGTTGGCAATCAGCCCCAGCATTTT. As protein: CASMPEVGNQPQHF.

The rearrangement links TRBV7-6 to TRBJ2-3, with D uncertain. The CDR3 covers 13 residues. V gave up 1 base and J gave up 5 bases, with 7 bases separating them. Per the germline V gene, CDR1 is SGHVS and CDR2 is FNYEAQ. CDR3 sequence: CASSLVYGDTQYF. The CDR3 DNA follows: TGTGCCAGCAGCTTAGTTTACGGAGATACGCAGTATTTT.

The chain links TRBV4-1 to TRBJ2-7; tentatively, D is TRBD2 (5 bases). Looked up from germline, CDR1 is MGHRA and CDR2 is YSYEKL. V was cut by 2 bases and J by 7 bases, with 15 bases left in between. This CDR3 spans 14 amino acids. The CDR3 bases are TGCGCCAGCAGCCAAAGGGCTCAGACGGGGGAGCAGTACTTC. It translates to CASSQRAQTGEQYF.

The rearrangement links TRBV4-1 to TRBJ2-1; 9 positions agree with TRBD2. Trimming cost V 0 bases and J 1 base; bases outside gene matches: 4. This CDR3 spans 17 amino acids. CDR1 and CDR2 from the germline V gene are MGHRA and YSYEKL. The CDR3 loop is CASSQDSGGLSYNEQFF. For the CDR3, the DNA is TGCGCCAGCAGCCAAGATAGCGGGGGCCTTTCCTACAATGAGCAGTTCTTC.

This chain links TRBV30 with TRBJ2-5; TRBD2 matches at 9 bases. This CDR3 comprises 16 residues. Unmatched junction bases numbered 11, after V lost 1 base and J lost 5 bases. Germline loops: CDR1 GTSNPN, CDR2 SVGIG (reference sequence). The CDR3 spells CAWSAPNRLAGETQYF. The CDR3 nucleotides read TGTGCCTGGAGTGCACCTAACCGGCTAGCGGGGGAGACCCAGTACTTC.

The chain links TRBV19 to TRBJ2-7; the D is unclear. Germline assignment: CDR1 LNHDA and CDR2 SQIVND (reference sequence). This CDR3 has 15 amino acids. Trimming took off 5 bases at V and 2 bases at J, with 16 bases between the two ends. The CDR3 reads CASSPRERPAYEQYF. The CDR3 DNA reads as TGTGCCAGTAGTCCCCGTGAGCGCCCCGCCTACGAGCAGTACTTC.

The chain carries TRBV7-9 and TRBJ2-5, with 8 bases aligning to TRBD1. From germline, CDR1 is SEHNR and CDR2 FQNEAQ (reference sequence). V lost 5 bases to trimming and J lost 2 bases; unmatched junction nucleotides: 10. This CDR3 contains 16 residues. CDR3 residues: CASSPEGQAKQETQYF. The CDR3 nucleotides read TGTGCCAGCAGCCCAGAGGGACAGGCCAAACAAGAGACCCAGTACTTC.

This clone is a singleton in its sample. V gene TRBV7-6 combines with J gene TRBJ1-1; 8 bases are a match to TRBD1. This CDR3 is 15 amino acids long. With 8 bases clipped from V and 5 bases from J, the junction kept 13 bases outside the gene matches. The germline gives CDR1 SGHVS, CDR2 FNYEAQ. As DNA, the CDR3 is TGTGCCAGCGGCCCCGGGACAGGTGTTTTAACTGAAGCTTTCTTT. Translating gives CASGPGTGVLTEAFF.